Presented here are 15 T cell receptor beta chains from one specimen sequenced in a study of OX40 agonist ivuxolimab in advanced cancers. This table comes from immunoSEQ multiplex PCR, and its TCRdb copy is limited to in-frame clones, with some not included. The repertoire holds 1,500 to 2,000 clones, less than 85% seen once, with about two fifths in the top ten. The specimen comprised CD4+ or CD8+ T cells sorted from blood, sampled in a trial of the OX40 agonist ivuxolimab. Receptors originate from an adult with an advanced solid tumor such as melanoma, head and neck, liver or kidney cancer.

This sequence joins TRBV18 and TRBJ2-3; the match to TRBD2 covers 15 bases. The CDR3 contains 17 residues. V dropped 7 bases and J dropped 2; count of bases not matched to a gene: 7. The germline gives CDR1 KGHSH, CDR2 LQKENI. CDR3 in amino acids: CASLPGLAGGLTDTQYF. The CDR3 coding sequence is TGTGCCAGCTTACCGGGACTAGCGGGGGGCCTCACAGATACGCAGTATTTT. Complete variable domain (other parts from reference TRBV18 and TRBJ2-3): NAGVMQNPRHLVRRRGQEARLRCSPMKGHSHVYWYRQLPEEGLKFMVYLQKENIIDESGMPKERFSAEFPKEGPSILRIQQVVRGDSAAYFCASLPGLAGGLTDTQYFGPGTRLTVL.

The chain recombines TRBV18 with TRBJ1-4; D gene ambiguous. Trimming cost V 6 bases and J 6 bases, with 14 bases left between them. CDR1 and CDR2 (germline): KGHSH, LQKENI. The CDR3 consists of 14 residues. CDR3 sequence reads: CASSPRRNYEKLFF. Written as DNA, the CDR3 is TGTGCCAGCTCCCCCCGGAGGAATTATGAAAAACTGTTTTTT.

In this sample, this clone turned up once. The chain is built from TRBV13 and TRBJ2-1; 9 positions agree with TRBD2. The CDR3 loop spans 14 amino acids. Germline assignment: CDR1 PRHDT and CDR2 FYEKMQ (reference sequence). The junction had 2 bases not matched to a gene; V was cut back by 0 bases and J by 8 bases. For the CDR3, the DNA is TGTGCCAGCAGCTTAGGGCGGGGGGGCTATGAGCAGTTCTTC. This sequence encodes CASSLGRGGYEQFF.

The V call is TRBV9, the J call TRBJ1-5; D is ambiguous. From germline, CDR1 is SGDLS and CDR2 YYNGEE. This CDR3 region has 14 residues. V was pared by 4 bases and J by 6 bases, with 14 bases between. The CDR3, as DNA: TGTGCCAGCAGCCCCACCCCCAGTCGTCAGCCCCAGCATTTT. This gives the protein CASSPTPSRQPQHF.

The chain recombines TRBV5-4 with TRBJ1-4, with TRBD1 matching 9 bases. The CDR3 extends over 14 amino acids. V was clipped by 3 bases and J by 8 bases; unmatched bases: 5. Germline assignment: CDR1 SGHNT and CDR2 YYREEE (reference sequence). Written as DNA, the CDR3 is TGTGCCAGCAGCTCAACAGGGGGCGGCGAAAAACTGTTTTTT. Translated, it gives CASSSTGGGEKLFF.

This chain links TRBV15 with TRBJ2-5, with D possibly being TRBD2 (5 bases). There are 15 residues in the CDR3. Germline V gene data show CDR1 as LNHNV and CDR2 as YYDKDF (reference sequence). The germline V and J ends were trimmed by 6 bases and 1 base, with 15 bases remaining between them. Written as DNA, the CDR3 is TGTGCCACCAGTCCCCAGCTGAGCGGCCAAGAGACCCAGTACTTC. This sequence encodes CATSPQLSGQETQYF.

The J gene is TRBJ1-2, the V gene TRBV11-2; D unresolved. Germline-derived CDR1 and CDR2 are SGHAT and FQNNGV. This CDR3 is 13 amino acids long. With 3 bases removed from V and 3 bases from J, the gap between germline ends came to 8 bases. The DNA for the CDR3 is TGTGCCAGCAGCTTGTTACAGCACTATGGCTACACCTTC. Its translation is CASSLLQHYGYTF. Drawing the rest from reference TRBV11-2 and TRBJ1-2, the complete variable domain is EAGVAQSPRYKIIEKRQSVAFWCNPISGHATLYWYQQILGQGPKLLIQFQNNGVVDDSQLPKDRFSAERLKGVDSTLKIQPAKLEDSAVYLCASSLLQHYGYTFGSGTRLTVV.

The chain has TRBV14 and TRBJ2-5; a possible D gene is TRBD2 (6 bases). The CDR3 runs to 15 residues. Germline CDR1 is SGHDN and CDR2 is FVKESK. V was cut by 1 base and J by 3 bases, with 12 bases left in between. CDR3 amino acids: CASSQGSGGEETQYF. DNA of the CDR3: TGTGCCAGCAGCCAAGGCTCCGGGGGAGAAGAGACCCAGTACTTC.

The rearrangement joins TRBV28 to TRBJ1-2, with D maybe TRBD1 (5 bases). The V and J ends lost 5 bases and 7 bases respectively, with 14 bases between them. The CDR3 sequence is 13 residues long. From germline, CDR1 is MDHEN and CDR2 SYDVKM. The CDR3 region has the DNA TGTGCCAGCAGTAGACCGGGACGGGGTGGCTACACCTTC. Protein: CASSRPGRGGYTF.

This sequence joins TRBV29-1 and TRBJ1-1, with D perhaps matching TRBD1 (6 bases). Germline CDR1 reads SQVTM; CDR2 reads ANQGSEA. The CDR3 spans 12 residues. V was shortened by 7 bases and J by 10 bases, with 19 bases between the two germline ends. DNA of the CDR3: TGCAGCGAATACCAGGGGATAGATCGAGCTTTCTTT. It is translated as CSEYQGIDRAFF.

This chain uses TRBV2 with TRBJ1-2; a possible D gene is TRBD1 (6 bases). Germline V lookup: CDR1 SNHLY, CDR2 FYNNEI. CDR3 length equals 13 residues. With 8 bases removed from V and 6 bases from J, the gap between germline ends came to 16 bases. The DNA of the CDR3 is TGTGCCAGCTTCAAACAGGGCGCCAATGGCTACACCTTC. It specifies CASFKQGANGYTF.

This clone appeared a few times. The chain employs TRBV5-1 and TRBJ1-5, with 7 bases matching TRBD1. Losses at the gene ends were 4 bases for V and 6 bases for J; bases not matched to a gene: 4. The CDR3 has 13 residues. Germline loops: CDR1 SGHRS, CDR2 YFSETQ. The CDR3 nucleotides are TGCGCCAGCAGCATACAGGGGAGTCAGCCCCAGCATTTT. It encodes CASSIQGSQPQHF.

The chain joins TRBV27 to TRBJ2-7; perhaps TRBD1 as D (5 bases). Deletions cut 4 bases from V and 2 bases from J, with 12 bases between. This CDR3 is 14 amino acids long. Germline V gene data show CDR1 as MNHEY and CDR2 as SMNVEV (reference sequence). The chain's CDR3 is CASSWTPYTYEQYF. The CDR3 DNA follows: TGTGCCAGCAGTTGGACACCATATACCTACGAGCAGTACTTC.

V gene TRBV11-2 combines with J gene TRBJ2-7, with 8 bases aligning to TRBD1. With 3 bases clipped from V and 2 bases from J, the junction kept 9 bases outside the gene matches. Germline lookup yields CDR1 SGHAT and CDR2 FQNNGV. This CDR3 comprises 16 residues. The CDR3 region has the DNA TGTGCCAGCAGCTTCAGGACACAGGGGGAGACCTACGAGCAGTACTTC. Amino acids: CASSFRTQGETYEQYF.

V is TRBV29-1 and J is TRBJ2-7; D unresolved. V was pared by 4 bases and J by 2 bases, with 9 bases between. Germline CDR1 SQVTM, CDR2 ANQGSEA. This CDR3 spans 12 amino acids. This chain's CDR3 is CSVVAVTYEQYF. The CDR3, as DNA: TGCAGCGTTGTCGCGGTGACCTACGAGCAGTACTTC.